The T cell receptor (beta chain) under discussion was sequenced for a study of cytomegalovirus exposure and HLA in healthy donors. The study's findings and limits: As was reported, the classifier diagnosed cytomegalovirus status with high specificity and sensitivity. Cytomegalovirus-associated status was assigned to approximately 160 TCR beta chains. The tendency of first-cohort TCR clusters to co-occur in the roughly 120 validation repertoires was identified by a subsequent analysis.

In regard to this clone: Its antigen remains unknown.

Measured with immunoSEQ multiplex PCR; TCRdb has only the in-frame clones, and not every one. The sample has 95,000 to 120,000 clones; approximately 86% are singletons. The CDR3 is 15 amino acids. V lost 0 bases, J lost 3 bases, and 5 bases stayed unmatched. Germline V gives CDR1 SGHRS, CDR2 YFSETQ. What was sequenced was PBMCs. The sequence derives from a woman in her late teens or twenties in good health and CMV-seronegative. The V and J genes are TRBV5-1 and TRBJ1-2; 7 bases agree with TRBD1. The CDR3 here is CASSLAEGADYGYTF. The CDR3 DNA is TGCGCCAGCAGCTTGGCTGAGGGGGCCGACTATGGCTACACCTTC.